This TCR beta chain came from a study of blood T cell repertoires in COVID-19. About the research overall: COVID-19 samples, acute and convalescent, were from the United States, Italy and Spain. T cells, B-cell-depleted T cells, or PBMCs provided the cDNA or gDNA that served as material.

Germline CDR1 and CDR2: SEHNR and FQNEAQ (reference sequence). V shed 7 bases and J shed 2 bases, with 21 bases lying between them. The CDR3 consists of 17 residues. The authors' processing: It was from reference gene primer amplification that nucleated cell counts were estimated. This table comes from immunoSEQ multiplex PCR, and its TCRdb copy is limited to in-frame clones, with some not included. The DNA gave D and trimming, while V, J and clone size come from that table. The table includes fewer than 200,000 clones, roughly 70% detected once. The TCR comes from a woman aged 80 or over with acute or convalescent COVID-19. The chain uses TRBV7-9 and TRBJ2-1; a weak D match, TRBD2 (5 bases). Sequencing was performed on peripheral blood. The CDR3 DNA is TGTGCCAGCACCGACATAGCCGGGATTAAGGCCTACAATGAGCAGTTCTTC. Its translation is CASTDIAGIKAYNEQFF.